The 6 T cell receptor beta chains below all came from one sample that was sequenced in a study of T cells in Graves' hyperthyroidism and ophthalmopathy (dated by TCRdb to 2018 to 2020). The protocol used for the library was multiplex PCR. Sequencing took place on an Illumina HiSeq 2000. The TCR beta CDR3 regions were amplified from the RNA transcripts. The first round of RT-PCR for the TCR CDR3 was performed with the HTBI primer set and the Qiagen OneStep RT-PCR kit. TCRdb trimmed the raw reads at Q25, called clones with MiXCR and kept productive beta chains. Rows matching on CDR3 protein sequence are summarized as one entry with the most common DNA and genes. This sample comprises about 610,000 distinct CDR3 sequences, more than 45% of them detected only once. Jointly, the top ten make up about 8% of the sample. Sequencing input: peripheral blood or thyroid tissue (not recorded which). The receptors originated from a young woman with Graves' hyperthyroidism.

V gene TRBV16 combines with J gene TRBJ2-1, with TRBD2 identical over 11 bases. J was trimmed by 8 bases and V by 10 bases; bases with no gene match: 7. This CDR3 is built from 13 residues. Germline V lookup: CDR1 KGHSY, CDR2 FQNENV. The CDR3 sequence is CATTSGSGDEQFF. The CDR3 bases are TGTGCCACTACTAGCGGGAGTGGAGATGAGCAGTTCTTC.

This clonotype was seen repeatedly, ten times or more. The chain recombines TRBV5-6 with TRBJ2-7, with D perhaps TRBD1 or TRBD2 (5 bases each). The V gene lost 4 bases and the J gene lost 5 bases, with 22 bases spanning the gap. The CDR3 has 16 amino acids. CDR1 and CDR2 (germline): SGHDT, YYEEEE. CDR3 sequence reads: CASSLHRDARIHEQYF. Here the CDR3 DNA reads TGTGCCAGCAGCCTCCACCGGGACGCGAGAATCCACGAGCAGTACTTC.

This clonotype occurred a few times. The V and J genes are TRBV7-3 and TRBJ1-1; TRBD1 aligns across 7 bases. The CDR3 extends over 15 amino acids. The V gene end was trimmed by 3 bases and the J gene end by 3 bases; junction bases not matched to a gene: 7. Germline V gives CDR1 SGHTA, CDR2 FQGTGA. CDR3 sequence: CASSLGDREDTEAFF. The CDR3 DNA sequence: TGTGCCAGCAGCTTGGGAGACAGGGAGGACACTGAAGCTTTCTTT.

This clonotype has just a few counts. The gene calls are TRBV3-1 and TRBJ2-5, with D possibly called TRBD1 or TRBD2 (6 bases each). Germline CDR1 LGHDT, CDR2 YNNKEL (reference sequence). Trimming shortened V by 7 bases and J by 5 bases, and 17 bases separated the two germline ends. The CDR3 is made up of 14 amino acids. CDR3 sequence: CASTKTGAQETQYF. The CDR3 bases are TGTGCCAGCACCAAAACGGGGGCGCAGGAGACCCAGTACTTC.

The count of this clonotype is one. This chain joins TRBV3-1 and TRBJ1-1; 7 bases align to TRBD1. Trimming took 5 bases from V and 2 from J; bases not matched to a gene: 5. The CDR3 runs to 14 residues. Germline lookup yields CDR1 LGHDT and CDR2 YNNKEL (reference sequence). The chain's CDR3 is CASSADRRNTEAFF. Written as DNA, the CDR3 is TGTGCCAGCAGCGCGGACAGGAGAAACACTGAAGCTTTCTTT.

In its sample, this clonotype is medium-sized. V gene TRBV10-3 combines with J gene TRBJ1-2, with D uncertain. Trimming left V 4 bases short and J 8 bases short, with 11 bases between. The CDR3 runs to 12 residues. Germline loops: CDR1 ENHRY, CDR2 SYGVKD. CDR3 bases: TGTGCCATCAGTGGAGTCGGGTCGGGCTACACCTTC. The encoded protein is CAISGVGSGYTF.